This TCR beta chain comes out of a study of blood T cell repertoires in COVID-19. The assay was immunoSEQ multiplex PCR, and TCRdb's table has in-frame clones only and misses some. The sample has almost 400,000 clones; more than 70% are singletons. The specimen sequenced was peripheral blood. The receptor was derived from a woman aged 60-75 years with COVID-19, enrolled during active disease.

The CDR3 DNA is TGCGCCAGCAGCCAAGATTTACAGGGCCCAAGGTCACCCCTCCACTTT. It codes for CASSQDLQGPRSPLHF. This chain connects TRBV4-1 to TRBJ1-6; D possibly corresponds to TRBD1 (6 bases). The CDR3 covers 16 residues. Germline V gene lookup returns CDR1 MGHRA and CDR2 YSYEKL. V was shortened by 0 bases and J by 10 bases, with 16 bases between the two germline ends.